Below are 3 T cell receptor beta chains sequenced from a single sample in a study of early T cells in non-severe SARS-CoV-2 infection. One entry per CDR3 protein, called by TCRdb with MiXCR from the 5' RACE reads. The sample has some 80,000 distinct CDR3 sequences, roughly 10% seen once; the top ten hold 8% to 8.5%. The specimen was whole blood, collected at baseline. These receptors were collected from an adult who was a healthcare worker with PCR-confirmed SARS-CoV-2 infection or an uninfected control (not recorded which).

This clonotype showed up many times. This chain joins TRBV4-1 and TRBJ1-5; the D gene is possibly TRBD1 (5 bases). CDR3 length: 16 residues. CDR1 and CDR2 (germline): MGHRA, YSYEKL. V was cut by 5 bases and J by 3 bases, with 17 bases left in between. CDR3 in DNA: TGCGCCAGCAGCTACGGGGGGAGCAGAAACAATCAGCCCCAGCATTTT. It specifies CASSYGGSRNNQPQHF.

This clonotype was seen many times. V gene TRBV7-9 combines with J gene TRBJ1-6, with D hard to call. From germline, CDR1 is SEHNR and CDR2 FQNEAQ (reference sequence). V was trimmed by 1 base and J by 8 bases, leaving 3 bases between them. The CDR3 has 12 residues. The CDR3 here is CASSLVDSPLHF. The DNA for the CDR3 is TGTGCCAGCAGCTTAGTAGATTCACCCCTCCACTTT.

The chain is built from TRBV29-1 and TRBJ1-1, with 9 bases identical to TRBD1. The germline gives CDR1 SQVTM, CDR2 ANQGSEA. The CDR3 is 14 residues long. The J segment lost 4 bases and the V segment lost 3 bases, leaving 6 bases of the junction unmatched. Written as DNA, the CDR3 is TGCAGCGTTGACAAGACAGGGGGGAGCACTGAAGCTTTCTTT. It is translated as CSVDKTGGSTEAFF. The full variable domain, rest sourced from reference TRBV29-1 and TRBJ1-1, is SAVISQKPSRDICQRGTSLTIQCQVDSQVTMMFWYRQQPGQSLTLIATANQGSEATYESGFVIDKFPISRPNLTFSTLTVSNMSPEDSSIYLCSVDKTGGSTEAFFGQGTRLTVV.